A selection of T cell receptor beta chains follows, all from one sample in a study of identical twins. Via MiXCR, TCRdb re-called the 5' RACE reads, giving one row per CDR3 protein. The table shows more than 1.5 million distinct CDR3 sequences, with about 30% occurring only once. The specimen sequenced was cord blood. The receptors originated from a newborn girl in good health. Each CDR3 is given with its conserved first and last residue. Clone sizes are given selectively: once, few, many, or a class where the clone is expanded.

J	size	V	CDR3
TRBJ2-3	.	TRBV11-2	CASSSVSPGGLGTQYF
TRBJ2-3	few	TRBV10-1	CASSENPAGDLDTQYF
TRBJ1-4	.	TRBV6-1	CASMGRAREKLFF
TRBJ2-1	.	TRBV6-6	CASSYTIQGVYNEQFF
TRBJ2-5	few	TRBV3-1	CASSQVLRDRAIQYF
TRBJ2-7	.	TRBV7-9	CASLLETDHPYEQYF
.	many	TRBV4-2	CASSFTPGPLSEQYF
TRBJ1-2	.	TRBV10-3	CAISDPGANYGYTF
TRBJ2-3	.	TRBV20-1	CSEIGDRGRTDTQYF
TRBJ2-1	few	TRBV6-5	CASSYSPGLAAYNEQFF
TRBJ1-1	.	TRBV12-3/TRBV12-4	CATAEGTEAFF
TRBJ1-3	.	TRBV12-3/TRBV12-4	CASSPETGFSGNTIYF
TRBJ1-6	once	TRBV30	CAWRENSPLHF
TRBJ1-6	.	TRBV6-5	CASRRGNSPLHF
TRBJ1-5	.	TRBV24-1	CATQRYSNQPQHF
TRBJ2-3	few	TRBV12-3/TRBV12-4	CASSFDFGWIHTDTQYF
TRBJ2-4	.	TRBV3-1	CASSPRCRGWAKNIQYF
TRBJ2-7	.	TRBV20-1	CSARGPVTYEQYF